This paragraph covers one T cell receptor beta chain sequence. All donors qualified as healthy HIV-negative adults and had experienced no recent acute infections or vaccinations. In the original processing: Junction-only immunoSEQ data arrived without quality scores, meaning filtering differed. This table comes from immunoSEQ multiplex PCR, and its TCRdb copy is limited to in-frame clones, with some not included. V and J calls and clone size are as listed in that table; D and trimming were resolved from the DNA. The repertoire has millions of clones, around 95% of them found once; the top ten carry approximately 0.13%. Trimming removed 5 bases at V and 7 bases at J, with 11 bases between. CDR3 length equals 13 residues. The germline CDR1 and CDR2 sequences are LNHNV and YYDKDF (reference sequence). This entry is derived from a study of shared clonotypes between healthy human individuals.

The chain combines TRBV15 with TRBJ1-4; D may be TRBD1 (6 bases). This TCR came from a man between 18 and 35 years old in good health. The sequenced material came from naive CD4+ T cells sorted from blood. As to subset: CD45RA+ positively selected. The CDR3 is CATSGQGIEKLFF. The CDR3 bases are TGTGCCACCAGCGGGCAGGGGATTGAAAAACTGTTTTTT.